The TCR beta chain under discussion was sequenced for a study of vaccination effects on CD4 cells after COVID-19. This CDR3 has 14 amino acids. The germline gives CDR1 SGHNT, CDR2 YYREEE (reference sequence). V dropped 3 bases and J dropped 2 bases, with 12 bases sitting between them. Antigen-specific CD4+ T cells were expanded with viral peptide pools in the ViraFEST assay before sequencing. Investigators separated out CD4+ T cells once 9 to 11 days of culture had passed. The cohort was immunized with two doses of either the BNT162b2 or mRNA-1273 vaccine. Generated by immunoSEQ multiplex PCR, the TCRdb table keeps only in-frame clones and is missing some. This table has around 16,000 clones, roughly 68% appearing once. With respect to this clone: Its specificity is not known.

Here the sequenced sample was CD4+ T cells from PBMCs cultured with SARS-CoV-2 spike peptides, taken after COVID-19 vaccination. This TCR came from a human donor who received a COVID-19 vaccine. The chain carries TRBV5-4 and TRBJ2-7; D is perhaps TRBD1 (7 bases). The CDR3 nucleotides read TGTGCCAGCAGCTCGGGCAGGGGGGCCTACGAGCAGTACTTC. It is translated as CASSSGRGAYEQYF.